The 19 T cell receptor beta chains listed next were all sequenced from one sample in a study of technical replicates of blood from several donors. Sequencing was performed with immunoSEQ multiplex PCR; in TCRdb, only in-frame clones are kept and a portion is missing. Of 45,000 to 60,000 clones listed, 90% to 95% are singletons. The sequenced sample was PBMCs. These receptors all stem from a human donor in good health. Some clones in this sample may be carry-over from other donors' samples.

The chain couples TRBV6-6 to TRBJ2-7, with D possibly TRBD1 on 7 matching bases. The CDR3 is 15 residues long. Germline CDR1 and CDR2: MNHNY and SVGAGI (reference sequence). V was trimmed by 2 bases and J by 5 bases, leaving 16 bases between them. The CDR3 sequence: CASSYRETGHHEQYF. DNA of the CDR3: TGTGCCAGCAGTTACCGGGAGACAGGGCACCACGAGCAGTACTTC.

The genes are TRBV7-8 and TRBJ2-7; a possible D gene is TRBD1 (6 bases). The V gene lost 5 bases and the J gene lost 5 bases, with 10 bases spanning the gap. Germline V gene sequence: CDR1 SGHVS, CDR2 FQNEAQ. The CDR3 runs 12 residues. In DNA, the CDR3 is TGTGCCAGCAGCCGCAACAGGGACGAGCAGTACTTC. It yields the protein CASSRNRDEQYF. The full variable domain, with the rest looked up from reference TRBV7-8 and TRBJ2-7, is GAGVSQSPRYKVAKRGQDVALRCDPISGHVSLFWYQQALGQGPEFLTYFQNEAQLDKSGLPSDRFFAERPEGSVSTLKIQRTQQEDSAVYLCASSRNRDEQYFGPGTRLTVT.

The chain links TRBV9 to TRBJ2-5; 8 bases agree with TRBD2. This CDR3 is 14 amino acids long. In germline, CDR1 is SGDLS, CDR2 YYNGEE. Trimming cost V 8 bases and J 5 bases; bases outside gene matches: 11. The CDR3 reads CARKLAAHPETQYF. The DNA for the CDR3 is TGTGCCAGGAAACTAGCGGCTCATCCGGAGACCCAGTACTTC. The variable domain in full, completed from reference TRBV9 and TRBJ2-5, reads DSGVTQTPKHLITATGQRVTLRCSPRSGDLSVYWYQQSLDQGLQFLIQYYNGEERAKGNILERFSAQQFPDLHSELNLSSLELGDSALYFCARKLAAHPETQYFGPGTRLLVL.

This chain uses TRBV4-2 with TRBJ2-5, with D tentatively TRBD2 (5 bases). Germline V gene lookup returns CDR1 LGHNA and CDR2 YNFKEQ. V was cut by 2 bases and J by 3 bases, with 10 bases left in between. This CDR3 spans 14 amino acids. The DNA of the CDR3 is TGTGCCAGCAGCCAATCGAGCGGAGAAGAGACCCAGTACTTC. Protein sequence: CASSQSSGEETQYF.

The V call is TRBV4-1, the J call TRBJ2-3; 8 bases are shared with TRBD2. The CDR3 runs to 16 residues. V shed 1 base and J 6 bases; nucleotides not matched to a gene: 9. Germline CDR1 and CDR2: MGHRA and YSYEKL. The CDR3 loop is CASSQVIIAGRDTQYF. The CDR3 bases are TGCGCCAGCAGCCAAGTAATAATAGCGGGGAGGGATACGCAGTATTTT.

The chain links TRBV2 to TRBJ2-1; D is ambiguous. The V gene lost 7 bases and the J gene lost 1 base, with 8 bases spanning the gap. This CDR3 comprises 13 residues. Germline V gene sequence: CDR1 SNHLY, CDR2 FYNNEI. CDR3 sequence: CASNPQSYNEQFF. The CDR3 bases are TGTGCCAGCAACCCACAGTCCTACAATGAGCAGTTCTTC.

The DNA for the CDR3 is TGCAGCGCCATCCTCCGGAGCTCCTACGAGCAGTACTTC. Translating gives CSAILRSSYEQYF. The genes are TRBV29-1 and TRBJ2-7; no firm D call. V lost 7 bases and J 0 bases, leaving 13 bases between the germline ends. The CDR3 has 13 residues. In germline, CDR1 is SQVTM, CDR2 ANQGSEA.

This chain connects TRBV6-5 to TRBJ2-2; D gene unclear. The CDR3 runs to 13 residues. The ends were cut back, 0 bases at V and 8 bases at J, with 7 bases in the middle. Germline CDR1 MNHEY, CDR2 SVGAGI. CDR3 sequence: CASSYSKLGELFF. In nucleotides, the CDR3 is TGTGCCAGCAGTTACTCGAAGCTGGGGGAGCTGTTTTTT.

The chain joins TRBV15 to TRBJ1-2; no clear D. In germline, CDR1 is LNHNV, CDR2 YYDKDF (reference sequence). This CDR3 comprises 15 residues. Trimming shortened V by 0 bases and J by 3 bases, and 11 bases separated the two germline ends. This CDR3 is CATSRDKAGYYGYTF. The CDR3 DNA reads TGTGCCACCAGCAGAGATAAAGCGGGCTACTATGGCTACACCTTC.

The chain links TRBV10-3 to TRBJ1-1; D ambiguous. Between the trimmed V and J ends, which lost 9 bases and 3 bases, there was a span of 11 bases. Germline V gene sequence: CDR1 ENHRY, CDR2 SYGVKD. This CDR3 is 12 amino acids long. The CDR3 DNA follows: TGTGCCATATTAACCGTAGACACTGAAGCTTTCTTT. Encoded protein: CAILTVDTEAFF.

The gene calls are TRBV5-1 and TRBJ2-7; 12 positions match TRBD1. The CDR3 is made up of 16 amino acids. The germline CDR1 and CDR2 sequences are SGHRS and YFSETQ. V gave up 4 bases and J gave up 7 bases; unmatched junction bases: 12. CDR3 loop: CASSPNPGTGGREQYF. DNA for the CDR3: TGCGCCAGCAGCCCGAATCCCGGGACAGGGGGCAGGGAGCAGTACTTC.

This chain links TRBV6-1 with TRBJ1-2, with 12 positions matching TRBD1. The germline CDR1 and CDR2 sequences are MNHNS and SASEGT. V trimming: 8 bases; J trimming: 3 bases; junction bases outside the gene matches: 7. The CDR3 runs to 15 residues. CDR3 region: CASGTGGIGDYGYTF. The CDR3 bases are TGTGCCAGCGGGACAGGGGGCATCGGGGACTATGGCTACACCTTC.

The CDR3 nucleotides read TGCGCCAGCAGCCCTTCCAACAGGGGCTACGAGCAGTACTTC. It specifies CASSPSNRGYEQYF. This sequence joins TRBV4-1 and TRBJ2-7; TRBD1 matches at 7 bases. V trimming: 4 bases; J trimming: 3 bases; junction bases outside the gene matches: 6. Germline V lookup: CDR1 MGHRA, CDR2 YSYEKL. The CDR3 runs 14 residues.

The chain uses TRBV28 and TRBJ2-2; 7 bases are shared with TRBD1. The V gene end was trimmed by 2 bases and the J gene end by 6 bases; junction bases not matched to a gene: 3. Germline V lookup: CDR1 MDHEN, CDR2 SYDVKM. The CDR3 consists of 14 residues. The CDR3 bases are TGTGCCAGCAGTTTAAGACAGGGTTCCGGGGAGCTGTTTTTT. Amino acid sequence: CASSLRQGSGELFF.

CDR3 protein: CASSPAVGYEQYF. As DNA, the CDR3 is TGTGCCAGCTCACCGGCAGTCGGGTACGAGCAGTACTTC. This sequence joins TRBV18 and TRBJ2-7; D is uncertain. V dropped 3 bases and J dropped 4 bases, with 10 bases sitting between them. Germline lookup yields CDR1 KGHSH and CDR2 LQKENI. This CDR3 spans 13 amino acids.

The gene calls are TRBV2 and TRBJ1-4, with D unclear. The CDR3 runs 15 residues. V lost 7 bases, J lost 8 bases, and 20 bases lay in between. Germline lookup yields CDR1 SNHLY and CDR2 FYNNEI. As DNA, the CDR3 is TGTGCCAGCATCCAAAGTACGGGTGGTGGCGAAAAACTGTTTTTT. Protein product: CASIQSTGGGEKLFF.

V gene TRBV30 combines with J gene TRBJ1-1; D unclear. The CDR3 runs to 13 residues. Trimming stripped 3 bases from V and 0 bases from J, with 8 bases between. From germline, CDR1 is GTSNPN and CDR2 SVGIG (reference sequence). The CDR3 DNA is TGTGCCTGGAGAGCGGGAGTGAACACTGAAGCTTTCTTT. Translating it yields CAWRAGVNTEAFF.

This sequence joins TRBV7-8 and TRBJ2-1; D is unresolved. In germline, CDR1 is SGHVS, CDR2 FQNEAQ. The CDR3 spans 14 residues. The V end lost 1 base, the J end lost 11 bases, and 15 bases lay between the germline ends. The CDR3 coding sequence is TGTGCCAGCAGCTTAGAAACGTACGGAGCTAAGCAGTTCTTC. It encodes CASSLETYGAKQFF.

V is TRBV2 and J is TRBJ2-2; TRBD2 might be the D (5 bases). CDR1 is SNHLY and CDR2 is FYNNEI in the germline V gene. This CDR3 has 15 amino acids. V was clipped by 3 bases and J by 1 base, with 9 bases between them. Here the CDR3 reads CASSDQRRNTGELFF. Written as DNA, the CDR3 is TGTGCCAGCAGTGACCAGCGGCGGAACACCGGGGAGCTGTTTTTT.